The clone carrying this TCR beta chain was counted a few times. What it recognizes is unknown. The table came from immunoSEQ multiplex PCR; TCRdb's copy has only in-frame clones and leaves some out. The sample holds 5,600 or so clones, about 28% seen once. This sample stems from a study of T cells in localized non-small cell lung cancer. Study-level findings and limits: A median approximately 60 of the top 100 tumor clones appeared in adjacent lung. Blood T cell density predicted longer survival; adjacent-lung clonality, shorter. Clonality of T cells reached its maximum in uninvolved adjacent lung, surpassing tumor.

Germline values: CDR1 SGHNT, CDR2 YENEEA. CDR3 length equals 18 residues. V was pared by 5 bases and J by 0 bases, with 17 bases between. The chain has TRBV11-3 and TRBJ2-6; D may match TRBD1 or TRBD2 (5 bases each). The starting material was lung tumor tissue, obtained before any cancer treatment. The clonotype was recovered from a female donor at least 60 years old with stage I lung adenocarcinoma. The CDR3 loop is CASSQNFGTISGANVLTF. The CDR3 nucleotides read TGTGCCAGCAGCCAAAATTTCGGGACGATCTCTGGGGCCAACGTCCTGACTTTC.